Listed here is a single TCR beta chain. The target antigen is unknown. The V gene end was trimmed by 1 base and the J gene end by 3 bases; junction bases not matched to a gene: 7. CDR1 and CDR2 (germline): KGHSH, LQKENI. The CDR3 consists of 17 residues. The data originate from a study of T cell responses to AZD1222 COVID-19 vaccine. Whole-study results and caveats: Among spike-specific TCRs, nearly half reportedly target unmutated variant regions.

The repertoire was sequenced with immunoSEQ multiplex PCR; TCRdb's copy has only in-frame clones and lacks some. The table records some 150,000 clones, 85% of them present only once. The sequenced sample was peripheral blood, obtained 28 days after the second dose of the MenACWY control vaccine. The rearrangement links TRBV18 to TRBJ2-3, with 10 bases that match TRBD2. The clonotype originates from an adult who received the MenACWY meningococcal vaccine as a control. The CDR3 DNA follows: TGTGCCAGCTCACCACTCGGACCGGGACTAGCGACAGATACGCAGTATTTT. Translated: CASSPLGPGLATDTQYF.